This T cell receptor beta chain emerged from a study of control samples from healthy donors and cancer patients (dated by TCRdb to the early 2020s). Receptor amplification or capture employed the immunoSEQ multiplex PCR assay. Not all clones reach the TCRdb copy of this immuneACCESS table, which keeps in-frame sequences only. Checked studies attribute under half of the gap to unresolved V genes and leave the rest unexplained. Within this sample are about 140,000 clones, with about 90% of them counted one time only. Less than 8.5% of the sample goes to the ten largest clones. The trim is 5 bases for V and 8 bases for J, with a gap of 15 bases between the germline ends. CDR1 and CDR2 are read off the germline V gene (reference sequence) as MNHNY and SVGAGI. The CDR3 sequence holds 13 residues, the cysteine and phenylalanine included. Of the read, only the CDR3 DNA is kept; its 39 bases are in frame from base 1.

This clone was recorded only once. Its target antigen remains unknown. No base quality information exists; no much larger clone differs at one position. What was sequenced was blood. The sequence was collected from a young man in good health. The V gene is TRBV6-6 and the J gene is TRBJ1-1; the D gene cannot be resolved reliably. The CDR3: CASSLPPEREAFF. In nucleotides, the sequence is TGTGCCAGCAGTCTCCCACCGGAAAGGGAAGCTTTCTTT.